This T cell receptor (beta chain) is from a study of T cell clusters in autoimmune cytopenias. Study-wide results and caveats: Clustering suggested that physiological T cell clusters were missing in primary autoimmune cytopenia patients.

Its frequency marks this clonotype as medium-sized. Its matching antigen is unknown. TRB was amplified by touch-down multiplex PCR, primer pools A and B combined. TCRdb reprocessed the multiplex PCR reads and keeps a single row for each CDR3 protein, giving no DNA. The table for this sample gives some 4,800 distinct CDR3 sequences. The CDR3 sequence is 14 residues long. CDR1 is MNHEY, CDR2 SMNVEV, per germline (reference sequence). Some 38,000 genome equivalents of blood DNA were amplified for TRB. Material: peripheral blood. This rearrangement joins TRBV27 to TRBJ1-5. The TCR originated in a human donor with an autoimmune cytopenia or autoimmune hepatitis (not recorded which). The CDR3 here is CASSFQGSNQPQHF.